This record concerns one T cell receptor beta chain sequence. Its target is not known. The data were obtained in a study of shared clonotypes between healthy human individuals. Study observations and caveats: A handful of donors had about 5.1% of their naive CD4 clonotypes in common.

Investigators divided CD4+ cells into CD45RA+ naive and CD45RA-negative memory subsets. Profiled with immunoSEQ multiplex PCR; TCRdb holds only in-frame clones, not every one. The table includes over a million clones, more than 95% detected once. Germline V gene lookup returns CDR1 SEHNR and CDR2 FQNEAQ (reference sequence). V lost 5 bases and J 4 bases, leaving 11 bases between the germline ends. The CDR3 loop spans 13 amino acids. The V call is TRBV7-9, the J call TRBJ1-2; no reliable D call. The sequence was obtained from a man aged 25 to 40 in good health. The sample was naive CD4+ T cells sorted from blood. The sample's subset: CD45RA+ positively selected. CDR3: CASSPRGSYGYTF. CDR3 coding DNA: TGTGCCAGCAGCCCTCGAGGATCCTATGGCTACACCTTC.